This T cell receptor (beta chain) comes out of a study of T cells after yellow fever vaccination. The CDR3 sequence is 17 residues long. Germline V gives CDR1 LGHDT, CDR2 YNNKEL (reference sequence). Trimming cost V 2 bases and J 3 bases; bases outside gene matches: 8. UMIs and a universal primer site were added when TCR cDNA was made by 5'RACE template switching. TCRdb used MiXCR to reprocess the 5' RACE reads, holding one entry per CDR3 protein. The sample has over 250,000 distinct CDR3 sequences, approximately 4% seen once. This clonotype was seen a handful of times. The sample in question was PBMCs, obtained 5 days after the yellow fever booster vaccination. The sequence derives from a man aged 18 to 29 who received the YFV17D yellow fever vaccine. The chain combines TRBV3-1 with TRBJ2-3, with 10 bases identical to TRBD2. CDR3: CASSQLSGGALTDTQYF. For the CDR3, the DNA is TGTGCCAGCAGCCAACTCAGCGGGGGGGCCTTAACAGATACGCAGTATTTT.